This T cell receptor (beta chain) was sequenced for a study of OX40 agonist ivuxolimab in advanced cancers. Study information: Patients enrolled in dose escalation were diagnosed with hepatocellular carcinoma, melanoma, renal cell or head and neck cancer. Eligibility admitted prior anti-PD-1, anti-PD-L1 or anti-CTLA-4 therapy; roughly 40% had some. Three individuals attained partial responses, comprising one hepatocellular carcinoma case and two cutaneous melanoma cases.

Germline assignment: CDR1 SGHTA and CDR2 FQGNSA. The CDR3 has 15 amino acids. V lost 2 bases and J 7 bases, leaving 15 bases between the germline ends. Only in-frame clones appear in the TCRdb table, and some are missing; sequencing was by immunoSEQ multiplex PCR. The data contain tens of thousands of clones, 86% of them singletons. The receptor comes from an adult with an advanced solid tumor such as melanoma, head and neck, liver or kidney cancer. The sequences come from CD4+ or CD8+ T cells sorted from blood, collected in a trial of the OX40 agonist ivuxolimab. The genes are TRBV7-2 and TRBJ1-3; D gene ambiguous. The CDR3 DNA reads as TGTGCCAGCAGCTTAACGGCGCAGGCCGGGAACACCATATATTTT. Its translation: CASSLTAQAGNTIYF.